These 24 T cell receptor beta chains were sequenced from one sample in a study of blood T cell repertoires in COVID-19. Clones were read by immunoSEQ multiplex PCR, and TCRdb kept only the in-frame ones, dropping some. The repertoire consists of roughly 200,000 clones, with roughly 89% occurring once and the leading ten covering 2% to 2.5%. The sample taken for sequencing was PBMCs or T cells enriched from blood (not recorded which). The receptors here all came from a woman aged 40 to 55 with acute COVID-19.

This clone came up once. The chain combines TRBV5-5 with TRBJ2-1, with TRBD1 matching 7 bases. With 3 bases clipped from V and 8 bases from J, the junction kept 11 bases outside the gene matches. CDR3 length equals 15 residues. CDR1 is SGHKS, CDR2 YYEKEE, per germline (reference sequence). CDR3: CASSSMAGGSDEQFF. The CDR3 nucleotides read TGTGCCAGCAGCTCGATGGCAGGGGGTAGCGATGAGCAGTTCTTC. The complete variable domain, with remaining parts taken from reference TRBV5-5 and TRBJ2-1, reads DAGVTQSPTHLIKTRGQQVTLRCSPISGHKSVSWYQQVLGQGPQFIFQYYEKEERGRGNFPDRFSARQFPNYSSELNVNALLLGDSALYLCASSSMAGGSDEQFFGPGTRLTVL.

V usage is TRBV7-9 and J usage is TRBJ1-6; D may be TRBD1 (6 bases). The germline V and J ends were trimmed by 6 bases and 9 bases, with 21 bases remaining between them. The germline CDR1 and CDR2 sequences are SEHNR and FQNEAQ (reference sequence). This CDR3 is built from 16 residues. CDR3 amino acids: CASRHRGQQGGSPLHF. The DNA for the CDR3 is TGTGCCAGCAGGCATAGGGGCCAACAGGGCGGTTCACCCCTCCACTTT.

As DNA, the CDR3 is TGTGCCAGCGGGACAGGAGGTAGCAATCAGCCCCAGCATTTT. It yields the protein CASGTGGSNQPQHF. The rearrangement links TRBV2 to TRBJ1-5, with 8 bases that match TRBD1. The germline V gene encodes CDR1 SNHLY and CDR2 FYNNEI. This CDR3 comprises 14 residues. The J segment lost 0 bases and the V segment lost 8 bases, leaving 3 bases of the junction unmatched.

The genes are TRBV14 and TRBJ2-7; perhaps TRBD1 as D (5 bases). V lost 4 bases, J lost 5 bases, and 6 bases lay in between. The CDR3 is made up of 11 amino acids. Germline V gene lookup returns CDR1 SGHDN and CDR2 FVKESK. The CDR3 here is CASSRGNEQYF. The CDR3 nucleotides are TGTGCCAGCAGCCGGGGCAACGAGCAGTACTTC. The full variable domain, in which reference TRBV14 and TRBJ2-7 provide the parts outside the CDR3, is EAGVTQFPSHSVIEKGQTVTLRCDPISGHDNLYWYRRVMGKEIKFLLHFVKESKQDESGMPNNRFLAERTGGTYSTLKVQPAELEDSGVYFCASSRGNEQYFGPGTRLTVT.

The V call is TRBV24-1, the J call TRBJ1-5; the match to TRBD1 covers 9 bases. The germline CDR1 and CDR2 sequences are KGHDR and SFDVKD. J was trimmed by 6 bases and V by 4 bases; bases with no gene match: 6. This CDR3 contains 15 residues. The DNA for the CDR3 is TGTGCCACCAGTGACCAAGGGACAGGGAGTCAGCCCCAGCATTTT. Protein product: CATSDQGTGSQPQHF.

The chain carries TRBV6-5 and TRBJ1-5; 7 positions agree with TRBD1. V gave up 6 bases and J gave up 7 bases; unmatched junction bases: 6. CDR3 size: 13 residues. Germline CDR1 reads MNHEY; CDR2 reads SVGAGI. CDR3 DNA sequence: TGTGCCAGCAGCCGGGACAGTGGACAGCCCCAGCATTTT. The encoded protein is CASSRDSGQPQHF.

V and J are TRBV4-1 and TRBJ1-1; 7 nucleotides match TRBD1. CDR3 length: 12 residues. V lost 4 bases to trimming and J lost 4 bases; unmatched junction nucleotides: 0. Looked up from germline, CDR1 is MGHRA and CDR2 is YSYEKL. The CDR3 region is CASSRQGTEAFF. The CDR3 DNA follows: TGCGCCAGCAGCCGACAGGGCACTGAAGCTTTCTTT.

This clone has more than one count but fewer than ten. V is TRBV19 and J is TRBJ1-5; TRBD1 agrees at 8 bases. Unmatched junction bases numbered 9, after V lost 1 base and J lost 4 bases. Germline CDR1 reads LNHDA; CDR2 reads SQIVND (reference sequence). CDR3 size: 17 residues. The CDR3 loop is CASSIGFRGRANQPQHF. The DNA for the CDR3 is TGTGCCAGTAGTATAGGGTTCAGGGGGCGCGCAAATCAGCCCCAGCATTTT. The full variable domain, completed using reference TRBV19 and TRBJ1-5, is DGGITQSPKYLFRKEGQNVTLSCEQNLNHDAMYWYRQDPGQGLRLIYYSQIVNDFQKGDIAEGYSVSREKKESFPLTVTSAQKNPTAFYLCASSIGFRGRANQPQHFGDGTRLSIL.

The CDR3 reads CASSDDRIQETQYF. DNA of the CDR3: TGTGCCAGCAGTGACGACAGGATCCAAGAGACCCAGTACTTC. This chain joins TRBV2 and TRBJ2-5; a weak D match, TRBD1 (6 bases). CDR1 SNHLY and CDR2 FYNNEI come from the germline V gene. V was pared by 3 bases and J by 1 base, with 9 bases between. This CDR3 contains 14 residues. Together with reference TRBV2 and TRBJ2-5, the CDR3 gives the full variable domain: EPEVTQTPSHQVTQMGQEVILRCVPISNHLYFYWYRQILGQKVEFLVSFYNNEISEKSEIFDDQFSVERPDGSNFTLKIRSTKLEDSAMYFCASSDDRIQETQYFGPGTRLLVL.

The chain uses TRBV6-1 and TRBJ1-2; D remains unclear. The CDR3 extends over 12 amino acids. V was cut by 2 bases and J by 8 bases, with 9 bases left in between. Germline assignment: CDR1 MNHNS and CDR2 SASEGT. Here the CDR3 reads CASSEQLRGYTF. For the CDR3, the DNA is TGTGCCAGCAGTGAACAGCTGAGGGGCTACACCTTC.

V and J are TRBV19 and TRBJ1-2; no clear D gene. The germline V and J ends were trimmed by 5 bases and 4 bases, with 14 bases remaining between them. The germline V gene encodes CDR1 LNHDA and CDR2 SQIVND (reference sequence). This CDR3 region has 14 residues. The CDR3, as DNA: TGTGCCAGTAGTCCCCTGGACGCGGGCTATGGCTACACCTTC. Its translation: CASSPLDAGYGYTF.

V and J are TRBV9 and TRBJ1-2; 8 nucleotides match TRBD1. The CDR3 consists of 15 residues. J lost 3 bases, V lost 2 bases, and 6 bases had no gene match. CDR1 SGDLS and CDR2 YYNGEE come from the germline V gene. CDR3 bases: TGTGCCAGCAGCGTCTCACAGGGGGATTACTATGGCTACACCTTC. It codes for CASSVSQGDYYGYTF.

This chain joins TRBV18 and TRBJ1-4; D perhaps matches TRBD1 (5 bases). Trimming pared 2 bases from V and 3 bases from J, leaving 10 bases between. The germline gives CDR1 KGHSH, CDR2 LQKENI. This CDR3 contains 15 residues. The CDR3 spells CASSPAQGANEKLFF. CDR3 DNA: TGTGCCAGCTCACCAGCGCAGGGTGCTAATGAAAAACTGTTTTTT.

The rearrangement joins TRBV3-1 (or the pseudogene TRBV3-2) to TRBJ1-3; D call uncertain. V lost 4 bases and J 1 base, leaving 8 bases between the germline ends. The CDR3 extends over 14 amino acids. The germline V gene has CDR1 LGHDT and CDR2 YNNKEL (reference sequence). The chain's CDR3 is CASSRGISGNTIYF. The CDR3 DNA reads TGTGCCAGCAGCCGAGGGATTTCTGGAAACACCATATATTTT.

V usage is TRBV7-3 and J usage is TRBJ2-1, with 7 bases lining up with TRBD2. The V gene end was trimmed by 4 bases and the J gene end by 4 bases; junction bases not matched to a gene: 7. The CDR3 totals 15 residues. CDR1 SGHTA and CDR2 FQGTGA come from the germline V gene. Here the CDR3 reads CASSSVAGTYNEQFF. In DNA, the CDR3 is TGTGCCAGCAGCTCTGTAGCGGGTACATACAATGAGCAGTTCTTC.

The V gene is TRBV6-2 or TRBV6-3, the J gene TRBJ2-2, with 13 bases aligning to TRBD2. Looked up from germline, CDR1 is MNHEY and CDR2 is SVGEGT. This CDR3 spans 16 amino acids. The V gene end was trimmed by 5 bases and the J gene end by 4 bases; junction bases not matched to a gene: 4. The CDR3 DNA reads TGTGCCAGCAGTACTGGACTAGCGGGAGTCACCGGGGAGCTGTTTTTT. This sequence encodes CASSTGLAGVTGELFF.

This clone was observed once. The chain couples TRBV2 to TRBJ2-5; 11 positions match TRBD1. CDR1 and CDR2 (germline): SNHLY, FYNNEI. The ends lost 6 bases at V and 4 bases at J; junction bases unmatched: 7. The CDR3 is made up of 15 amino acids. This CDR3 is CASRGDRGIGETQYF. For the CDR3, the DNA is TGTGCCAGCAGGGGGGACAGGGGGATTGGAGAGACCCAGTACTTC.

This rearrangement joins TRBV7-3 to TRBJ2-3, with D possibly being TRBD2 (6 bases). The CDR3 is 14 residues long. Germline assignment: CDR1 SGHTA and CDR2 FQGTGA. Trimming shortened V by 1 base and J by 7 bases, and 12 bases separated the two germline ends. In nucleotides, the CDR3 is TGTGCCAGCAGCTTAAATTTTGGAGGGAATACGCAGTATTTT. This encodes CASSLNFGGNTQYF.

CDR3 coding DNA: TGTGCCAGCAGTTTGGGGGGAGGTTTGTACACTGAAGCTTTCTTT. This gives the protein CASSLGGGLYTEAFF. The gene calls are TRBV27 and TRBJ1-1; D possibly corresponds to TRBD1 (5 bases). Trimming removed 3 bases from V and 3 bases from J, with 14 bases in between. CDR3 size: 15 residues. CDR1 is MNHEY and CDR2 is SMNVEV in the germline V gene (reference sequence).

The V and J genes are TRBV4-3 and TRBJ1-6; 9 nucleotides match TRBD1. The germline CDR1 and CDR2 sequences are LGHNA and YSLEER. The ends lost 1 base at V and 12 bases at J; junction bases unmatched: 7. This CDR3 spans 15 amino acids. For the CDR3, the DNA is TGCGCCAGCAGCCAAGTCCGGGACAGGGAGAAACCCCTCCACTTT. Amino acid sequence: CASSQVRDREKPLHF.

This chain connects TRBV5-3 to TRBJ2-7, with 9 bases that match TRBD2. TRBV5-3 is an ORF for which the function is uncertain. With 4 bases clipped from V and 5 bases from J, the junction kept 7 bases outside the gene matches. The CDR3 has 14 amino acids. CDR3 nucleotide sequence: TGTGCCAGAAGCATCGGGACTAGCAATGACGAGCAGTACTTC. This sequence encodes CARSIGTSNDEQYF.

The J gene is TRBJ2-7, the V gene TRBV7-2, with 13 bases that match TRBD2. CDR3 size: 18 residues. CDR1 is SGHTA, CDR2 FQGNSA, per germline. V shed 2 bases, J shed 6 bases, and the junction held 13 bases outside the gene matches. CDR3 nucleotide sequence: TGTGCCAGCAGCTTACGGACTAGCGGGAGAGGAGCGTCTCGCGAGCAGTACTTC. It yields the protein CASSLRTSGRGASREQYF.

The rearrangement uses TRBV6-2 or TRBV6-3 and TRBJ1-4; the D is unclear. Germline loops: CDR1 MNHEY, CDR2 SVGEGT. The CDR3 sequence is 14 residues long. Trimming cost V 4 bases and J 7 bases, with 13 bases left between them. This chain's CDR3 is CASSSANSPEKLFF. CDR3 bases: TGTGCCAGCAGTTCAGCGAACTCCCCTGAAAAACTGTTTTTT.

The gene calls are TRBV28 and TRBJ2-7, with 7 bases matching TRBD1. Germline V lookup: CDR1 MDHEN, CDR2 SYDVKM. This CDR3 region has 14 residues. J was trimmed by 4 bases and V by 7 bases; bases with no gene match: 10. For the CDR3, the DNA is TGTGCCAGCATGGTCGCCGGACAGGTGTACGAGCAGTACTTC. The encoded protein is CASMVAGQVYEQYF.